The present entry profiles one T cell receptor beta chain with its context. What it recognizes is unknown. The length of the CDR3 is 15 residues. V was trimmed by 5 bases and J by 0 bases, leaving 11 bases between them. These data come from a study of T cells in Graves' hyperthyroidism and ophthalmopathy. Study results and caveats: Peripheral blood also featured most of the thyroid clonotypes expanded above 0.001.

Amplification targeted TCR beta CDR3 regions from RNA transcripts. Carried out on the TCR CDR3, a first-round RT-PCR used the HTBI primer set. One entry per CDR3 protein, called by TCRdb with MiXCR from the multiplex PCR reads. Of 150,000 or so distinct CDR3 sequences listed, about 9.4% are singletons. Sequenced input: blood. This chain joins TRBV12-3 or TRBV12-4 and TRBJ2-1; D is unclear. The receptor was isolated from a woman aged 18 to 35 with Graves' hyperthyroidism that later progressed to Graves' ophthalmopathy. CDR3 residues: CASSPQRSSYNEQFF. The CDR3, as DNA: TGTGCCAGCAGTCCCCAACGAAGCTCCTACAATGAGCAGTTCTTC.